The 25 T cell receptor beta chains reported below all come from one sample, sequenced in a study of spatial heterogeneity in lung cancer (dated by TCRdb to about 2019). The library was prepared using 5' RACE. The listed sequencing device is NextSeq 500. The public reads were quality trimmed at Q25 with fastp and then assembled into clones with MiXCR by TCRdb, keeping productive beta chains. Under each unique CDR3 protein, matching rows form one entry showing the most common genes and DNA. Counted in this sample were approximately 20,000 distinct CDR3 sequences; approximately 9.1% of them appeared once. The ten most abundant clones make up roughly a third of the sample. The sample's time point label, decoded: blood at routine non-recurrence follow-up after resection. The sample in question was PBMCs, obtained at follow-up. All receptors come from a female donor with early-stage non-small cell lung cancer.

This clonotype was seen repeatedly, ten times or more. DNA for the CDR3: TGCGCCAGCACCGGGAGCCGAGGACAGTTCACCGGGGAGCTGTTTTTT. Protein: CASTGSRGQFTGELFF. The chain couples TRBV23-1 to TRBJ2-2; perhaps D is TRBD1 or TRBD2 (6 bases each). TRBV23-1 is placed among ORFs of uncertain function. With 7 bases removed from V and 4 bases from J, the gap between germline ends came to 19 bases. CDR3 size: 16 residues.

This clonotype has at least ten counts. The rearrangement links TRBV12-3 or TRBV12-4 to TRBJ2-1; 14 positions agree with TRBD2. The V and J ends lost 6 bases and 6 bases, in that order; junction bases with no gene match: 7. The CDR3 contains 16 residues. Written as DNA, the CDR3 is TGTGCCAGCAGCGTCTTAGGACTAGCGGGGGGCAATGAGCAGTTCTTC. Translated, it gives CASSVLGLAGGNEQFF.

This clonotype was seen repeatedly, ten times or more. The J gene is TRBJ1-2, the V gene TRBV14; the match to TRBD1 covers 9 bases. CDR1 is SGHDN, CDR2 FVKESK, per germline. The CDR3 contains 15 residues. V shed 6 bases, J shed 4 bases, and the junction held 9 bases outside the gene matches. The chain's CDR3 is CASSRRDRVTYGYTF. The CDR3 nucleotides read TGTGCCAGCAGTCGTCGGGACAGGGTGACCTATGGCTACACCTTC. Combining the CDR3 with reference TRBV14 and TRBJ1-2 gives the whole variable domain EAGVTQFPSHSVIEKGQTVTLRCDPISGHDNLYWYRRVMGKEIKFLLHFVKESKQDESGMPNNRFLAERTGGTYSTLKVQPAELEDSGVYFCASSRRDRVTYGYTFGSGTRLTVV.

This clonotype was detected ten times or more. The chain joins TRBV10-3 to TRBJ2-7; 10 nucleotides agree with TRBD2. The J segment lost 0 bases and the V segment lost 6 bases, leaving 5 bases of the junction unmatched. The CDR3 runs 15 residues. Germline loops: CDR1 ENHRY, CDR2 SYGVKD. CDR3: CAISDSGRSSYEQYF. In DNA form, the CDR3 reads TGTGCCATCAGCGATAGCGGGAGGAGCTCCTACGAGCAGTACTTC.

The chain employs TRBV28 and TRBJ2-1, with TRBD1 identical over 8 bases. Germline V CDR1 and CDR2: MDHEN, SYDVKM. The ends lost 2 bases at V and 2 bases at J; junction bases unmatched: 11. The CDR3 extends over 18 amino acids. CDR3 protein: CASSLGGAGGLTYNEQFF. The CDR3 DNA reads as TGTGCCAGCAGTTTAGGCGGGGCAGGGGGCCTCACCTACAATGAGCAGTTCTTC. The full variable domain, with the rest looked up from reference TRBV28 and TRBJ2-1, is DVKVTQSSRYLVKRTGEKVFLECVQDMDHENMFWYRQDPGLGLRLIYFSYDVKMKEKGDIPEGYSVSREKKERFSLILESASTNQTSMYLCASSLGGAGGLTYNEQFFGPGTRLTVL.

J is TRBJ1-1 and V is TRBV5-5; D is unresolved. Trimming left V 1 base short and J 0 bases short, with 13 bases between. Germline assignment: CDR1 SGHKS and CDR2 YYEKEE (reference sequence). This CDR3 is 16 amino acids long. The DNA for the CDR3 is TGTGCCAGCAGCTTGTCGGGCGCCGGGGTGAACACTGAAGCTTTCTTT. Amino acids: CASSLSGAGVNTEAFF.

The J gene is TRBJ2-7, the V gene TRBV2; 7 bases are shared with TRBD1. V trimming: 6 bases; J trimming: 1 base; junction bases outside the gene matches: 9. This CDR3 region has 15 residues. Germline values: CDR1 SNHLY, CDR2 FYNNEI. The DNA of the CDR3 is TGTGCCAGCAGAGTGGACAGGCACTCTTCCTACGAGCAGTACTTC. Its protein product is CASRVDRHSSYEQYF.

This clonotype was seen ten or more times. V gene TRBV18 combines with J gene TRBJ1-1, with unresolved D. The ends were cut back, 8 bases at V and 0 bases at J, with 10 bases in the middle. Germline CDR1 is KGHSH and CDR2 is LQKENI. CDR3 length: 13 residues. CDR3 sequence: CASLQVMNTEAFF. The CDR3 coding sequence is TGTGCCAGCCTCCAGGTAATGAACACTGAAGCTTTCTTT.

This clonotype has at least ten counts. The chain has TRBV20-1 and TRBJ2-5, with 12 bases fitting TRBD2. V dropped 3 bases and J dropped 5; count of bases not matched to a gene: 10. The germline V gene encodes CDR1 DFQATT and CDR2 SNEGSKA (reference sequence). The CDR3 loop spans 16 amino acids. Here the CDR3 reads CSARRTSGANPETQYF. The CDR3 nucleotides are TGCAGTGCTAGGAGGACTAGCGGGGCGAATCCGGAGACCCAGTACTTC.

This clonotype was counted ten times or more. The chain couples TRBV27 to TRBJ2-3, with 7 bases fitting TRBD1. Germline lookup yields CDR1 MNHEY and CDR2 SMNVEV (reference sequence). The CDR3 covers 16 residues. The ends lost 3 bases at V and 4 bases at J; junction bases unmatched: 10. This CDR3 reads CASSLRRQGPADTQYF. CDR3 nucleotide sequence: TGTGCCAGCAGTTTGAGGAGACAGGGCCCCGCAGATACGCAGTATTTT.

The rearrangement uses TRBV7-3 and TRBJ2-1, with D maybe TRBD1 (6 bases). The CDR3 runs to 14 residues. Between the trimmed V and J ends, which lost 5 bases and 5 bases, there was a span of 13 bases. Germline CDR1 and CDR2: SGHTA and FQGTGA. CDR3 region: CASSQGGADNEQFF. CDR3 DNA: TGTGCCAGCAGCCAAGGGGGAGCGGACAATGAGCAGTTCTTC.

This clonotype was observed many times. This chain joins TRBV11-2 and TRBJ2-5, with D hard to call. This CDR3 region has 15 residues. Germline lookup yields CDR1 SGHAT and CDR2 FQNNGV. V was pared by 7 bases and J by 2 bases, with 17 bases between. In DNA form, the CDR3 reads TGTGCCAGCACCTTCCTATCAAACCTACAAGAGACCCAGTACTTC. It yields the protein CASTFLSNLQETQYF.

This clonotype was seen at least ten times. The chain has TRBV7-8 and TRBJ2-7; 9 positions match TRBD2. This CDR3 comprises 18 residues. Germline CDR1 is SGHVS and CDR2 is FQNEAQ. The J segment lost 0 bases and the V segment lost 5 bases, leaving 14 bases of the junction unmatched. The CDR3 spells CASSRGGGGELYSYEQYF. CDR3 DNA: TGTGCCAGCAGCCGGGGAGGCGGGGGGGAGCTGTACTCCTACGAGCAGTACTTC. Supplemented by reference TRBV7-8 and TRBJ2-7, the full variable domain reads GAGVSQSPRYKVAKRGQDVALRCDPISGHVSLFWYQQALGQGPEFLTYFQNEAQLDKSGLPSDRFFAERPEGSVSTLKIQRTQQEDSAVYLCASSRGGGGELYSYEQYFGPGTRLTVT.

The J gene is TRBJ2-5, the V gene TRBV13; D perhaps matches TRBD2 (5 bases). The CDR3 has 12 amino acids. V gave up 5 bases and J gave up 7 bases, with 11 bases separating them. Germline V lookup: CDR1 PRHDT, CDR2 FYEKMQ (reference sequence). For the CDR3, the DNA is TGTGCCAGCAGCCCCTCCAGCGGGACCCAGTACTTC. Amino acid sequence: CASSPSSGTQYF.

The gene calls are TRBV4-1 and TRBJ2-3; possibly TRBD2 for D (7 bases). Germline CDR1 and CDR2: MGHRA and YSYEKL. This CDR3 region has 16 residues. The ends were cut back, 0 bases at V and 8 bases at J, with 18 bases in the middle. The CDR3 loop reads CASSQDGGGQVGTQYF. As DNA, the CDR3 is TGCGCCAGCAGCCAAGATGGGGGGGGGCAGGTCGGTACGCAGTATTTT.

This clonotype occurred a few times. The chain combines TRBV6-2 or TRBV6-3 with TRBJ2-7; the D call may be TRBD1 or TRBD2 (5 bases each). V lost 0 bases and J lost 7, with 10 bases in between. The germline V gene has CDR1 MNHEY and CDR2 SVGEGT. This CDR3 is 13 amino acids long. Here the CDR3 reads CASSYSYRREQYF. DNA of the CDR3: TGTGCCAGCAGTTACTCCTACAGGAGGGAGCAGTACTTC.

As concerns this clonotype: The junction and the germline gene differ at one end; a read error may be behind it. CDR3 in amino acids: CTSTDTGTSGVPGTDTQYF. In DNA form, the CDR3 reads TGTACCAGCACCGACACCGGGACTAGCGGGGTACCAGGCACAGATACGCAGTATTTT. The chain couples TRBV2 to TRBJ2-3, with 13 bases that match TRBD2. The germline CDR1 and CDR2 sequences are SNHLY and FYNNEI. This CDR3 has 19 amino acids.

This clonotype was recorded at least ten times. J is TRBJ2-7 and V is TRBV5-4; TRBD1 or TRBD2 may be the D gene (6 bases each). Germline CDR1 reads SGHNT; CDR2 reads YYREEE (reference sequence). CDR3 length: 12 amino acids. Trimming pared 3 bases from V and 6 bases from J, leaving 10 bases between. Written as DNA, the CDR3 is TGTGCCAGCAGCTCCAGGGGAGGCGAGCAGTACTTC. Its protein product is CASSSRGGEQYF.

At least ten counts were recorded for this clonotype. The V gene is TRBV27, the J gene TRBJ2-7; D is uncertain. Germline lookup yields CDR1 MNHEY and CDR2 SMNVEV (reference sequence). The CDR3 consists of 16 residues. With 1 base removed from V and 7 bases from J, the gap between germline ends came to 20 bases. Here the CDR3 reads CASSLFIGLSMGEQYF. For the CDR3, the DNA is TGTGCCAGCAGTTTATTTATCGGGCTCAGTATGGGGGAGCAGTACTTC.

By share, this clonotype counts as medium-sized. This sequence joins TRBV7-2 and TRBJ2-7; D might be TRBD2 (6 bases). The CDR3 runs to 14 residues. Germline lookup yields CDR1 SGHTA and CDR2 FQGNSA. Trimming shortened V by 7 bases and J by 2 bases, and 15 bases separated the two germline ends. CDR3 nucleotide sequence: TGTGCCAGCACCCCATCGCGGGGAGCCTACGAGCAGTACTTC. Its protein is CASTPSRGAYEQYF.

This clonotype was found many times. The gene calls are TRBV6-6 and TRBJ1-5, with 7 bases that match TRBD1. This CDR3 is 15 amino acids long. Germline CDR1 is MNHNY and CDR2 is SVGAGI (reference sequence). V lost 5 bases, J lost 6 bases, and 10 bases stayed unmatched. CDR3 DNA sequence: TGTGCCAGCAGTACGACAGGGTCGTCGGGTCAGCCCCAGCATTTT. Translating gives CASSTTGSSGQPQHF.

This rearrangement joins TRBV12-3 or TRBV12-4 to TRBJ2-5, with TRBD2 matching 7 bases. The ends lost 4 bases at V and 2 bases at J; junction bases unmatched: 10. The CDR3 is 16 residues long. In nucleotides, the CDR3 is TGTGCCAGCAGTTGGGGGGGATACGGCAGGCAAGAGACCCAGTACTTC. The encoded protein is CASSWGGYGRQETQYF.

This clonotype was seen a single time. CDR3 amino acids: CASSSARQAISNQPQHF. The DNA of the CDR3 is TGTGCCAGCAGTTCCGCCCGACAGGCGATTAGCAATCAGCCCCAGCATTTT. The rearrangement links TRBV27 to TRBJ1-5; possibly TRBD1 for D (6 bases). CDR3 length equals 17 residues. Per germline, CDR1 MNHEY and CDR2 SMNVEV (reference sequence). Trimming cost V 4 bases and J 0 bases, with 16 bases left between them.

This clonotype was observed a handful of times. The J gene is TRBJ1-1, the V gene TRBV16; D gene ambiguous. The germline gives CDR1 KGHSY, CDR2 FQNENV. V was pared by 2 bases and J by 0 bases, with 4 bases between. This CDR3 contains 13 residues. The CDR3 coding sequence is TGTGCCAGCAGCCAAGGGGTGAACACTGAAGCTTTCTTT. It specifies CASSQGVNTEAFF.

This clonotype came up many times. The V and J genes are TRBV7-2 and TRBJ2-5; D gene unclear. Trimming pared 5 bases from V and 5 bases from J, leaving 18 bases between. The CDR3 consists of 15 residues. Germline V gene sequence: CDR1 SGHTA, CDR2 FQGNSA. The CDR3 DNA follows: TGTGCCAGCAGCCTCCGGGTCCAACTAATGGAGACCCAGTACTTC. It yields the protein CASSLRVQLMETQYF. The full variable domain, in which reference TRBV7-2 and TRBJ2-5 provide the parts outside the CDR3, is GAGVSQSPSNKVTEKGKDVELRCDPISGHTALYWYRQSLGQGLEFLIYFQGNSAPDKSGLPSDRFSAERTGGSVSTLTIQRTQQEDSAVYLCASSLRVQLMETQYFGPGTRLLVL.